The source of this T cell receptor (beta chain) is a study of Graves' ophthalmopathy and Graves' hyperthyroidism. Study observations and caveats: Ophthalmopathy could be told apart from stable hyperthyroidism by a 13-signature model (about 90% sensitivity, roughly 81% specificity).

The sample holds many counts of this clonotype. What it binds is unknown. Amplifying from RNA transcripts, the study obtained TCR beta CDR3 regions. Following a first-round RT-PCR that used HTBI primers, a second-round multiplex PCR was carried out. TCRdb recomputed calls from the multiplex PCR reads with MiXCR, one row per CDR3 protein. The table records 300,000 to 450,000 distinct CDR3 sequences, 17% of them present only once. This CDR3 contains 15 residues. V was trimmed by 6 bases and J by 0 bases, leaving 9 bases between them. Germline lookup yields CDR1 MNHEY and CDR2 SMNVEV (reference sequence).

The chain is built from TRBV27 and TRBJ1-6; D is unresolved. Sequencing input: peripheral blood. This clonotype originated in an adult woman with stable Graves' hyperthyroidism. CDR3 nucleotides: TGTGCCAGCAGGGAAAGGAGCTCCTATAATTCACCCCTCCACTTT. Protein: CASRERSSYNSPLHF.